This is a list of T cell receptor beta chains from one sample in a study of response to subunit inactivated influenza vaccine. TCRdb re-analysed the RT-PCR reads in MiXCR, keeping a single row per CDR3 protein. The repertoire holds 500,000 to 600,000 distinct CDR3 sequences, approximately 12% seen once, with roughly 10% in the top ten. The sample here was PBMCs from blood, taken on the day of vaccination. These receptor sequences come from a man in his fifties who received an inactivated influenza vaccine. Each CDR3 is given with its conserved first and last residue. The D gene is left open where the match is weak. For some rows the clone size is stated as once, few or many, or as a class when expanded; others skip it.

J	V	size	D	CDR3	DNA
TRBJ2-6	TRBV5-4	few	TRBD2	CASSLGTSITGANVLTF	TGTGCCAGCAGCTTGGGGACTAGCATAACTGGGGCCAACGTCCTGACTTTC
TRBJ2-3	TRBV5-1	few	.	CASSLAGLPDTQYF	TGCGCCAGCAGCTTGGCCGGCCTCCCAGATACGCAGTATTTT
TRBJ2-4	TRBV20-1	many	TRBD1	CSARPQGASKNIQYF	TGCAGTGCTAGACCCCAGGGGGCTAGCAAAAACATTCAGTACTTC
TRBJ2-7	TRBV12-3/TRBV12-4	.	.	CASSLGQLQYF	TGTGCCAGCAGTTTAGGGCAATTGCAGTACTTC
TRBJ1-2	TRBV7-9	few	.	CASSSDPRDGYTF	TGTGCCAGCAGCTCGGACCCTAGAGACGGCTACACCTTC
TRBJ2-5	TRBV6-1	few	.	CASTNNGVETQYF	TGTGCCAGCACTAATAACGGGGTGGAGACCCAGTACTTC
TRBJ2-7	TRBV3-1	.	TRBD2	CASSQGGSGSYEQYF	TGTGCCAGCAGCCAAGGGGGTAGCGGGAGCTACGAGCAGTACTTC
TRBJ1-1	TRBV20-1	many	.	CSALLGNTEAFF	TGCAGTGCTCTACTAGGGAACACTGAAGCTTTCTTT
TRBJ1-4	TRBV2	.	TRBD1	CASRAGQPNEKLFF	TGTGCCAGCAGGGCGGGACAGCCTAATGAAAAACTGTTTTTT
TRBJ2-1	TRBV12-3/TRBV12-4	many	TRBD2	CASSFEGLAGDRFF	TGTGCCAGCAGTTTCGAAGGACTAGCGGGAGATCGGTTCTTC
TRBJ2-5	TRBV5-1	.	.	CASSSGPKETQYF	TGCGCCAGCAGCTCCGGACCGAAAGAGACCCAGTACTTC
TRBJ2-5	TRBV7-2	.	.	CASSQDSLVRTQYF	TGTGCCAGCAGCCAGGACAGTCTAGTGCGGACCCAGTACTTC
TRBJ2-4	TRBV29-1	many	.	CSVPGFGAGGKNIQYF	TGCAGCGTCCCCGGATTCGGGGCCGGTGGCAAAAACATTCAGTACTTC
TRBJ2-2	TRBV5-1	.	.	CASSYQSGVPGELFF	TGCGCCAGCAGCTACCAATCAGGGGTCCCCGGGGAGCTGTTTTTT
TRBJ2-7	TRBV12-3/TRBV12-4	few	.	CASRAGNSYEQYF	TGTGCCAGCAGAGCAGGGAATAGCTACGAGCAGTACTTC
TRBJ2-1	TRBV20-1	.	TRBD2	CSANRGLADGGNEQFF	TGCAGTGCTAATCGGGGACTAGCGGATGGGGGGAATGAGCAGTTCTTC
TRBJ2-2	TRBV3-1	many	.	CASSQVSTGELFF	TGTGCCAGCAGTCAGGTTTCGACCGGGGAGCTGTTTTTT
TRBJ2-3	TRBV28	few	TRBD2	CASSLPPSLAGGRNTQYF	TGTGCCAGCAGCCTACCCCCCTCACTAGCGGGGGGACGAAATACGCAGTATTTT
TRBJ2-6	TRBV7-2	few	.	CASSKQGHSGANVLTF	TGTGCCAGCAGCAAACAGGGACACTCCGGGGCCAACGTCCTGACTTTC
TRBJ2-6	TRBV9	.	.	CASSSRVGANVLTF	TGTGCCAGCAGCTCGAGGGTTGGGGCCAACGTCCTGACTTTC
TRBJ2-1	TRBV5-6	few	.	CASSLMLDYNEQFF	TGTGCCAGCAGCTTGATGCTGGATTACAATGAGCAGTTCTTC
TRBJ2-3	TRBV27	.	.	CASSLFGGRNTDTQYF	TGTGCCAGCAGTTTATTTGGGGGGCGGAACACAGATACGCAGTATTTT
TRBJ2-1	TRBV7-2	.	TRBD2	CASSLTSGGAINEQFF	TGTGCCAGCAGCTTAACTAGCGGGGGGGCAATCAATGAGCAGTTCTTC
TRBJ2-3	TRBV5-1	.	.	CASSLAGTYTDTQYF	TGCGCCAGCAGCTTGGCCGGGACGTACACAGATACGCAGTATTTT
TRBJ2-1	TRBV12-3/TRBV12-4	.	.	CASRRGGLVAYNEQFF	TGTGCCAGCAGGAGGGGGGGCCTAGTGGCCTACAATGAGCAGTTCTTC
TRBJ1-4	TRBV5-1	few	TRBD1	CASSNIQGADEKLFF	TGCGCCAGCAGCAATATACAGGGGGCAGATGAAAAACTGTTTTTT
TRBJ2-2	TRBV4-2	many	.	CASSQDGGRNTGELFF	TGTGCCAGCAGCCAAGATGGGGGCCGGAACACCGGGGAGCTGTTTTTT
TRBJ2-7	TRBV25-1	few	.	CASSAKSTFSYEQYF	TGTGCCAGCAGTGCCAAATCTACTTTCTCCTACGAGCAGTACTTC
TRBJ2-3	TRBV12-3/TRBV12-4	few	.	CASSSREDTQYF	TGTGCCAGCAGTTCCAGGGAGGATACGCAGTATTTT
TRBJ2-3	TRBV2	.	.	CASSEEYGFTDTQYF	TGTGCCAGCAGTGAAGAGTACGGGTTCACAGATACGCAGTATTTT
TRBJ2-6	TRBV4-2	few	.	CASSQDRQGSGANVLTF	TGTGCCAGCAGCCAAGATCGCCAGGGTTCTGGGGCCAACGTCCTGACTTTC
TRBJ2-1	TRBV7-6	many	TRBD2	CASSLYNIGGSSYNEQFF	TGTGCCAGCAGCTTATATAATATCGGCGGGAGCTCCTACAATGAGCAGTTCTTC
TRBJ2-1	TRBV6-1	.	.	CASSGGGRYNEQFF	TGTGCCAGCAGCGGAGGGGGTCGCTACAATGAGCAGTTCTTC
TRBJ2-3	TRBV6-2/TRBV6-3	few	TRBD2	CASSYPDDGGILTDTQYF	TGTGCCAGCAGTTATCCTGACGACGGGGGGATTCTCACAGATACGCAGTATTTT
TRBJ2-3	TRBV11-2	.	TRBD1	CASSFRLRDRVNQGDTDTQYF	TGTGCCAGCAGCTTCCGACTCCGGGACAGGGTTAATCAAGGGGACACAGATACGCAGTATTTT
TRBJ2-4	TRBV20-1	few	TRBD2	CSARDGLAVAKNIQYF	TGCAGTGCTAGAGATGGCCTAGCGGTAGCCAAAAACATTCAGTACTTC
TRBJ2-2	TRBV9	.	.	CASSGPTPNTGELFF	TGTGCCAGCAGCGGCCCAACACCGAACACCGGGGAGCTGTTTTTT
TRBJ2-1	TRBV6-1	.	TRBD2	CATRLAGPAYNEQFF	TGTGCCACCCGACTAGCGGGACCTGCCTACAATGAGCAGTTCTTC
TRBJ2-7	TRBV5-6	.	.	CASSSKNYEQYF	TGTGCCAGCAGCTCGAAAAACTACGAGCAGTACTTC
TRBJ2-1	TRBV5-1	few	TRBD2	CASSGTSGRASNEQFF	TGCGCCAGCAGCGGAACTAGCGGGAGGGCCTCTAATGAGCAGTTCTTC
TRBJ2-1	TRBV9	few	TRBD2	CASSVGTSAYNEQFF	TGTGCCAGCAGCGTAGGGACTAGCGCGTACAATGAGCAGTTCTTC
TRBJ2-1	TRBV7-2	.	.	CASSPTRGGGNEQFF	TGTGCCAGCAGCCCCACTAGGGGAGGGGGAAATGAGCAGTTCTTC
TRBJ1-1	TRBV27	.	.	CASSLSGSGASFF	TGTGCCAGCAGTTTATCGGGTAGTGGAGCGAGTTTCTTT
TRBJ1-1	TRBV9	.	.	CASSWTDRNTEAFF	TGTGCCAGCAGCTGGACGGATAGGAACACTGAAGCTTTCTTT
TRBJ2-6	TRBV6-2/TRBV6-3	few	.	CASSTFRTLVGSSGANVLTF	TGTGCCAGCAGTACTTTCCGAACCCTCGTGGGAAGCTCTGGGGCCAACGTCCTGACTTTC
TRBJ1-1	TRBV7-2	.	.	CASSLRSGLAFF	TGTGCCAGCAGCTTAAGGAGCGGGCTAGCTTTCTTT
TRBJ1-4	TRBV6-5	few	.	CASKTAGGKLFF	TGTGCCAGCAAGACAGCGGGGGGGAAACTGTTTTTT
TRBJ2-3	TRBV4-1	few	.	CASSQISRGPGGPDTQYF	TGCGCCAGCAGCCAGATAAGTCGAGGGCCAGGTGGCCCAGATACGCAGTATTTT
TRBJ2-7	TRBV4-1	.	.	CASSQVAGTVAYEQYF	TGCGCCAGCAGCCAAGTAGCTGGGACGGTGGCCTACGAGCAGTACTTC
TRBJ1-5	TRBV4-2	few	.	CASSQDGQPQHF	TGTGCCAGCAGCCAAGATGGTCAACCCCAGCATTTT
TRBJ2-6	TRBV25-1	.	.	CASSDRGRTSGANVLTF	TGTGCCAGCAGTGATCGGGGACGGACCTCTGGGGCCAACGTCCTGACTTTC
TRBJ2-7	TRBV20-1	.	.	CSDPYSYEQYF	TGCAGTGACCCCTACTCCTACGAGCAGTACTTC
TRBJ2-7	TRBV5-1	few	TRBD2	CASSSYSGRGPYEQYF	TGCGCCAGCAGCTCGTATAGCGGGAGGGGCCCCTACGAGCAGTACTTC
TRBJ1-4	TRBV5-1	many	.	CASSFRPGGQGEKLFF	TGCGCCAGCAGCTTCCGTCCGGGGGGACAAGGGGAAAAACTGTTTTTT
TRBJ1-1	TRBV11-2	.	.	CASSLNQGSRTEAFF	TGTGCCAGCAGCTTAAATCAGGGGTCGAGAACTGAAGCTTTCTTT
TRBJ2-7	TRBV12-3/TRBV12-4	.	TRBD1	CASRSTGGRHEQYF	TGTGCCAGCCGCTCCACAGGGGGCCGGCACGAGCAGTACTTC
TRBJ1-2	TRBV15	.	.	CATSRENRANYGYTF	TGTGCCACCAGCAGAGAGAACAGGGCTAACTATGGCTACACCTTC
TRBJ2-1	TRBV15	few	.	CATSSSPTRPYNEQFF	TGTGCCACCAGCAGCAGCCCGACTAGGCCCTACAATGAGCAGTTCTTC
TRBJ2-6	TRBV2	.	.	CASKRGQWVSGANVLTF	TGTGCCTCCAAGAGGGGCCAATGGGTCTCTGGGGCCAACGTCCTGACTTTC
TRBJ2-7	TRBV11-2	.	TRBD2	CASSLLAGGPGEQYF	TGTGCCAGCAGCTTGTTAGCGGGGGGGCCGGGCGAGCAGTACTTC